Below, 30 T cell receptor beta chains from the same sample are listed, as sequenced in a study of blood T cell repertoires in COVID-19. The table came from immunoSEQ multiplex PCR; TCRdb's copy has only in-frame clones and leaves some out. Of 150,000 or so clones in the sample, 87% were seen once. The source material was peripheral blood. These receptors were taken from a man older than 75 with acute or convalescent COVID-19.

This chain's CDR3 is CASSRGQYEQYF. The CDR3 DNA reads as TGTGCCAGCAGCAGGGGGCAGTACGAGCAGTACTTC. The gene calls are TRBV6-5 and TRBJ2-7; 8 positions match TRBD1. CDR1 is MNHEY and CDR2 is SVGAGI in the germline V gene. The CDR3 is 12 amino acids. The V and J ends lost 6 bases and 4 bases, in that order; junction bases with no gene match: 2.

The genes are TRBV5-1 and TRBJ2-1, with 9 bases lining up with TRBD2. With 5 bases clipped from V and 7 bases from J, the junction kept 7 bases outside the gene matches. The germline V gene has CDR1 SGHRS and CDR2 YFSETQ. The CDR3 runs 14 residues. DNA for the CDR3: TGCGCCAGCAGTACGACTAGCGGAGGTAATGAGCAGTTCTTC. As protein: CASSTTSGGNEQFF.

The chain combines TRBV18 with TRBJ2-3; 12 nucleotides align to TRBD2. The CDR3 sequence is 16 residues long. Trimming took 5 bases from V and 5 from J; bases not matched to a gene: 8. The germline gives CDR1 KGHSH, CDR2 LQKENI. The CDR3 spells CASSTGLAGLGDTQYF. The CDR3 bases are TGTGCCAGCTCAACCGGACTAGCGGGGTTGGGAGATACGCAGTATTTT.

This clone has only one observation. V and J are TRBV5-5 and TRBJ1-1; TRBD1 aligns across 10 bases. CDR3 length: 15 residues. Germline CDR1 and CDR2: SGHKS and YYEKEE (reference sequence). Losses at the gene ends were 3 bases for V and 5 bases for J; bases not matched to a gene: 7. This chain's CDR3 is CASSSSGTGVTEAFF. The CDR3 DNA reads TGTGCCAGCAGCTCCTCCGGGACAGGGGTTACTGAAGCTTTCTTT.

This rearrangement joins TRBV30 to TRBJ1-1, with 8 nucleotides matching TRBD1. Germline CDR1 is GTSNPN and CDR2 is SVGIG (reference sequence). Trimming cost V 5 bases and J 1 base; bases outside gene matches: 0. This CDR3 is 12 amino acids long. CDR3 nucleotide sequence: TGTGCCTGGGGACAGGGGAACACTGAAGCTTTCTTT. It yields the protein CAWGQGNTEAFF.

The chain's CDR3 is CASSLDAGYTDTQYF. The CDR3 nucleotides are TGTGCCAGCAGCTTGGACGCGGGTTACACAGATACGCAGTATTTT. The genes are TRBV5-4 and TRBJ2-3; tentative D call: TRBD2 (5 bases). CDR1 is SGHNT, CDR2 YYREEE, per germline (reference sequence). The CDR3 sequence is 15 residues long. Trimming cost V 0 bases and J 2 bases, with 10 bases left between them.

This clone was picked up one time. The chain recombines TRBV5-1 with TRBJ2-7; TRBD1 matches 7 bases. V lost 0 bases and J lost 2; bases outside the gene matches: 8. Looked up from germline, CDR1 is SGHRS and CDR2 is YFSETQ. This CDR3 has 16 residues. The CDR3 DNA sequence: TGCGCCAGCAGCTTGGGTTTCGGGGACAGAGCCTACGAGCAGTACTTC. This gives the protein CASSLGFGDRAYEQYF.

J is TRBJ2-1 and V is TRBV29-1; 7 nucleotides match TRBD1. The length of the CDR3 is 15 residues. The germline V gene has CDR1 SQVTM and CDR2 ANQGSEA. J lost 6 bases, V lost 6 bases, and 14 bases had no gene match. For the CDR3, the DNA is TGCAGCGTCAAAGATACGAGTTGGACAGGCAATGAGCAGTTCTTC. Translated: CSVKDTSWTGNEQFF.

This clone was counted once. This chain joins TRBV5-4 and TRBJ2-2, with TRBD2 matching 8 bases. Germline-derived CDR1 and CDR2 are SGHNT and YYREEE (reference sequence). V was pared by 6 bases and J by 7 bases, with 5 bases of the junction left unmatched. The CDR3 loop spans 13 amino acids. The CDR3 sequence: CASTAGGLGELFF. CDR3 in DNA: TGTGCCAGCACCGCGGGGGGCCTCGGGGAGCTGTTTTTT.

V is TRBV5-1 and J is TRBJ2-7; the match to TRBD1 covers 9 bases. This CDR3 comprises 17 residues. Trimming removed 0 bases from V and 5 bases from J; junction bases left unmatched: 12. Per germline, CDR1 SGHRS and CDR2 YFSETQ. The DNA for the CDR3 is TGCGCCAGCAGCTTGGGATGGGGACAGGGTGTTAGGAACGAGCAGTACTTC. It yields the protein CASSLGWGQGVRNEQYF.

The CDR3, as DNA: TGTGCCAGCAGTCCTGGACTAGCGGGAGGCTTCACAGATACGCAGTATTTT. Translation gives CASSPGLAGGFTDTQYF. The chain employs TRBV28 and TRBJ2-3; 14 nucleotides match TRBD2. Germline CDR1 MDHEN, CDR2 SYDVKM. The CDR3 is 17 residues long. The V and J ends lost 5 bases and 2 bases, in that order; junction bases with no gene match: 6.

The chain couples TRBV27 to TRBJ1-4, with 7 positions matching TRBD1. The length of the CDR3 is 15 residues. V trimming: 6 bases; J trimming: 8 bases; junction bases outside the gene matches: 12. Per the germline V gene, CDR1 is MNHEY and CDR2 is SMNVEV (reference sequence). The CDR3 DNA is TGTGCCAGCAGGTCGGTCGTAGGGGGCAGGGAAAAACTGTTTTTT. Amino acid sequence: CASRSVVGGREKLFF.

This chain joins TRBV2 and TRBJ2-5, with D perhaps matching TRBD1 (6 bases). The CDR3 runs 16 residues. V lost 4 bases, J lost 5 bases, and 20 bases lay in between. Germline values: CDR1 SNHLY, CDR2 FYNNEI. The CDR3 spells CASSGGLGYAGETQYF. The DNA of the CDR3 is TGTGCCAGCAGTGGGGGGCTGGGATACGCTGGGGAGACCCAGTACTTC.

The V gene is TRBV19, the J gene TRBJ2-5; tentatively, D is TRBD2 (7 bases). The CDR3 extends over 15 amino acids. Germline CDR1 is LNHDA and CDR2 is SQIVND (reference sequence). Trimming took 3 bases from V and 5 from J, leaving 16 bases between them. The CDR3 reads CASSISRGGQETQYF. CDR3 nucleotides: TGTGCCAGTAGTATTAGTAGGGGGGGCCAGGAGACCCAGTACTTC.

V usage is TRBV24-1 and J usage is TRBJ2-1, with 10 positions matching TRBD2. V lost 3 bases to trimming and J lost 2 bases; unmatched junction nucleotides: 6. This CDR3 is built from 17 residues. From germline, CDR1 is KGHDR and CDR2 SFDVKD. The CDR3 region has the DNA TGTGCCACCAGTGATGTCCAAGGGACTAGCGCCTACAATGAGCAGTTCTTC. Translation: CATSDVQGTSAYNEQFF.

The genes are TRBV19 and TRBJ1-1, with TRBD1 identical over 7 bases. Germline V gene sequence: CDR1 LNHDA, CDR2 SQIVND (reference sequence). After removal of 3 bases from V and 4 bases from J, the junction contained 8 bases not matched to a gene. This CDR3 comprises 15 residues. CDR3 sequence reads: CASSIVGQESTEAFF. The CDR3 DNA follows: TGTGCCAGTAGTATCGTAGGACAGGAGAGCACTGAAGCTTTCTTT.

This rearrangement joins TRBV29-1 to TRBJ1-2, with TRBD1 identical over 9 bases. Germline V gene data show CDR1 as SQVTM and CDR2 as ANQGSEA. Germline trimming cut 7 bases from V and 4 bases from J; bases unmatched to any gene: 7. CDR3 length equals 13 residues. The chain's CDR3 is CSAGTGLGYGYTF. The DNA of the CDR3 is TGCAGCGCCGGGACAGGGTTGGGCTATGGCTACACCTTC.

The gene calls are TRBV18 and TRBJ1-2; no firm D call. Looked up from germline, CDR1 is KGHSH and CDR2 is LQKENI. V was shortened by 2 bases and J by 7 bases, with 11 bases between the two germline ends. This CDR3 region has 13 residues. The CDR3 region is CASSPMRLAGYTF. The CDR3 bases are TGTGCCAGCTCACCAATGAGGCTGGCTGGCTACACCTTC.

V gene TRBV2 combines with J gene TRBJ2-2; the D gene is possibly TRBD1 (5 bases). There are 15 residues in the CDR3. Germline V gene sequence: CDR1 SNHLY, CDR2 FYNNEI. Trimming pared 5 bases from V and 1 base from J, leaving 11 bases between. Here the CDR3 DNA reads TGTGCCAGCAGTCGAAGGCAGGGGAACACCGGGGAGCTGTTTTTT. It translates to CASSRRQGNTGELFF.

The V call is TRBV7-7, the J call TRBJ2-5; perhaps TRBD2 as D (6 bases). The germline V gene encodes CDR1 SSHAT and CDR2 FNYEAQ (reference sequence). This CDR3 is built from 16 residues. Trimming shortened V by 1 base and J by 2 bases, and 14 bases separated the two germline ends. The chain's CDR3 is CASSLVGSGLQETQYF. For the CDR3, the DNA is TGTGCCAGCAGCTTAGTGGGTAGCGGCCTACAAGAGACCCAGTACTTC.

The rearrangement links TRBV27 to TRBJ2-1; TRBD2 might be the D (5 bases). The CDR3 is 15 amino acids. Germline V lookup: CDR1 MNHEY, CDR2 SMNVEV (reference sequence). V lost 6 bases and J lost 4, with 16 bases in between. The CDR3 nucleotides are TGTGCCAGCAGGAGGCCACTAGATCCTTACAATGAGCAGTTCTTC. Protein: CASRRPLDPYNEQFF.

This chain uses TRBV28 with TRBJ1-1; no firm D call. CDR1 and CDR2 (germline): MDHEN, SYDVKM. This CDR3 has 14 residues. V lost 1 base, J lost 0 bases, and 6 bases lay in between. CDR3 sequence: CASSLSLMNTEAFF. The CDR3 DNA reads as TGTGCCAGCAGTTTATCACTCATGAACACTGAAGCTTTCTTT. The whole variable domain, remainder taken from reference TRBV28 and TRBJ1-1, is DVKVTQSSRYLVKRTGEKVFLECVQDMDHENMFWYRQDPGLGLRLIYFSYDVKMKEKGDIPEGYSVSREKKERFSLILESASTNQTSMYLCASSLSLMNTEAFFGQGTRLTVV.

The chain links TRBV7-9 to TRBJ1-6; 7 nucleotides align to TRBD1. The CDR3 is 12 amino acids. The junction had 1 base not matched to a gene; V was cut back by 6 bases and J by 8 bases. The germline V gene encodes CDR1 SEHNR and CDR2 FQNEAQ (reference sequence). The CDR3 reads CASRTGDSPLHF. CDR3 nucleotide sequence: TGTGCCAGCAGAACAGGGGATTCACCCCTCCACTTT. The whole variable domain, remainder taken from reference TRBV7-9 and TRBJ1-6, is DTGVSQNPRHKITKRGQNVTFRCDPISEHNRLYWYRQTLGQGPEFLTYFQNEAQLEKSRLLSDRFSAERPKGSFSTLEIQRTEQGDSAMYLCASRTGDSPLHFGNGTRLTVT.

The chain recombines TRBV28 with TRBJ2-5; 7 bases map to TRBD1. The CDR3 totals 14 residues. V gave up 8 bases and J gave up 7 bases; unmatched junction bases: 13. CDR1 is MDHEN, CDR2 SYDVKM, per germline. CDR3 sequence: CASAQGESFRTQYF. For the CDR3, the DNA is TGTGCCAGCGCCCAGGGGGAAAGTTTCAGGACCCAGTACTTC.

This chain connects TRBV15 to TRBJ1-6; D gene unclear. The CDR3 length is 15 residues. Per the germline V gene, CDR1 is LNHNV and CDR2 is YYDKDF (reference sequence). Trimming took off 0 bases at V and 7 bases at J, with 10 bases between the two ends. The CDR3 sequence is CATSRDILPNSPLHF. CDR3 DNA sequence: TGTGCCACCAGCAGAGATATTCTTCCGAATTCACCCCTCCACTTT. The variable domain in full, with the rest retrieved from reference TRBV15 and TRBJ1-6, is DAMVIQNPRYQVTQFGKPVTLSCSQTLNHNVMYWYQQKSSQAPKLLFHYYDKDFNNEADTPDNFQSRRPNTSFCFLDIRSPGLGDTAMYLCATSRDILPNSPLHFGNGTRLTVT.

The chain links TRBV5-8 to TRBJ2-5, with D tentatively TRBD2 (6 bases). There are 15 residues in the CDR3. The V and J ends lost 1 base and 5 bases respectively, with 15 bases between them. Germline V gene data show CDR1 as SGHTS and CDR2 as YDEGEE. The CDR3 reads CASSLYQGGLETQYF. CDR3 nucleotide sequence: TGTGCCAGCAGCTTGTATCAGGGAGGTTTGGAGACCCAGTACTTC. The full variable domain, completed using reference TRBV5-8 and TRBJ2-5, is EAGVTQSPTHLIKTRGQQATLRCSPISGHTSVYWYQQALGLGLQFLLWYDEGEERNRGNFPPRFSGRQFPNYSSELNVNALELEDSALYLCASSLYQGGLETQYFGPGTRLLVL.

This chain joins TRBV3-1 (or the pseudogene TRBV3-2) and TRBJ1-2; D is undetermined. CDR3 length: 17 residues. Trimming shortened V by 0 bases and J by 4 bases, and 18 bases separated the two germline ends. Per germline, CDR1 LGHDT and CDR2 YNNKEL (reference sequence). CDR3 protein: CASSQDFPLEGAYGYTF. The CDR3 DNA sequence: TGTGCCAGCAGCCAAGATTTTCCCCTCGAGGGTGCCTATGGCTACACCTTC.

The chain combines TRBV6-5 with TRBJ1-6; D call uncertain. The CDR3 totals 15 residues. The germline V and J ends were trimmed by 5 bases and 9 bases, with 17 bases remaining between them. Germline-derived CDR1 and CDR2 are MNHEY and SVGAGI. For the CDR3, the DNA is TGTGCCAGCAGTCCTCCGCGGGGAGAACTTTCACCCCTCCACTTT. Encoded protein: CASSPPRGELSPLHF.

The V call is TRBV6-5, the J call TRBJ1-6, with D unresolved. The CDR3 loop spans 13 amino acids. The germline V and J ends were trimmed by 4 bases and 7 bases, with 8 bases remaining between them. The germline CDR1 and CDR2 sequences are MNHEY and SVGAGI. CDR3 loop: CASSSRLNSPLHF. In DNA, the CDR3 is TGTGCCAGCAGTTCCCGGTTAAATTCACCCCTCCACTTT.

V gene TRBV7-9 combines with J gene TRBJ1-2, with D unclear. Germline V gene lookup returns CDR1 SEHNR and CDR2 FQNEAQ (reference sequence). This CDR3 has 15 residues. V lost 2 bases, J lost 2 bases, and 12 bases lay in between. CDR3 DNA sequence: TGTGCCAGCAGCTTAAATGACGGGGTAAACTATGGCTACACCTTC. Its protein product is CASSLNDGVNYGYTF.